This passage covers 10 T cell receptor beta chains from one sample sequenced in a study of T cell repertoires in cytomegalovirus infection (dated by TCRdb to the late 2010s). The run used an Illumina HiSeq 1500. The public sequencing data were trimmed at Q25 with fastp and processed into clonotypes with MiXCR by TCRdb, which kept only in-frame beta chains. Each entry is one CDR3 protein sequence, shown with its most common DNA and genes. The sample has about 260,000 distinct CDR3 sequences on record, about 13% of them singletons. Clones ranked in the top ten supply roughly 9.7% of the sample. The sequenced sample was PBMCs. These receptors were taken from a human donor in good health (CMV status not recorded). Some clones in this sample may be carry-over from other donors' samples.

This chain uses TRBV12-3 or TRBV12-4 with TRBJ2-6; maybe TRBD2 (5 bases). V lost 5 bases and J 1 base, leaving 12 bases between the germline ends. This CDR3 is 16 amino acids long. The CDR3 spells CASSPSGFSGANVLTF. The CDR3 DNA is TGTGCCAGCAGTCCCTCGGGGTTTTCTGGGGCCAACGTCCTGACTTTC.

This clonotype appeared many times. This chain connects TRBV7-2 to TRBJ2-7, with 10 bases fitting TRBD2. Germline lookup yields CDR1 SGHTA and CDR2 FQGNSA. The junction had 2 bases not matched to a gene; V was cut back by 5 bases and J by 4 bases. This CDR3 is built from 13 residues. The CDR3 region is CASSQAGGYEQYV. CDR3 coding DNA: TGTGCCAGCAGCCAAGCGGGAGGGTACGAGCAGTACGTC.

This clonotype was seen ten or more times. This rearrangement joins TRBV12-3 or TRBV12-4 to TRBJ1-2; D is uncertain. V shed 7 bases and J shed 7 bases, with 13 bases lying between them. This CDR3 is 12 amino acids long. The CDR3 protein is CASTRYGGGYTF. CDR3 bases: TGTGCCAGCACTCGATATGGAGGTGGCTACACCTTC.

V usage is TRBV10-3 and J usage is TRBJ2-5, with 7 nucleotides matching TRBD2. Trimming removed 5 bases from V and 3 bases from J; junction bases left unmatched: 3. The CDR3 runs to 13 residues. Germline V gene sequence: CDR1 ENHRY, CDR2 SYGVKD. The CDR3 loop reads CAISPRGEETQYF. The CDR3 DNA reads TGTGCCATCAGTCCACGGGGGGAAGAGACCCAGTACTTC.

This clonotype was observed at least ten times. CDR3 DNA: TGTGCCAGCAGCCTGACAGGGGGCGTACGTGAGACCCAGTACTTC. Amino acids: CASSLTGGVRETQYF. The chain links TRBV7-9 to TRBJ2-5; 10 bases map to TRBD1. In germline, CDR1 is SEHNR, CDR2 FQNEAQ (reference sequence). The CDR3 spans 15 residues. After removal of 5 bases from V and 5 bases from J, the junction contained 8 bases not matched to a gene. Looking up the rest from reference TRBV7-9 and TRBJ2-5 gives the full variable domain: DTGVSQNPRHKITKRGQNVTFRCDPISEHNRLYWYRQTLGQGPEFLTYFQNEAQLEKSRLLSDRFSAERPKGSFSTLEIQRTEQGDSAMYLCASSLTGGVRETQYFGPGTRLLVL.

In its sample, this clonotype was seen a few times. CDR3: CASRSGSTYEQYF. Here the CDR3 DNA reads TGTGCCAGCAGGAGCGGTTCGACCTACGAGCAGTACTTC. The chain has TRBV7-9 and TRBJ2-7, with a possible D match to TRBD2 (5 bases). This CDR3 has 13 amino acids. Germline values: CDR1 SEHNR, CDR2 FQNEAQ (reference sequence). V shed 6 bases and J shed 2 bases, with 11 bases lying between them.

This clonotype was seen just once. The V and J genes are TRBV29-1 and TRBJ2-7; 8 bases match TRBD1. CDR1 is SQVTM, CDR2 ANQGSEA, per germline. Unmatched junction bases numbered 12, after V lost 4 bases and J lost 7 bases. This CDR3 is 14 amino acids long. The CDR3 nucleotides read TGCAGCGTTGTAAATATGCAGGGGGCAGGGGAGCAGTACTTC. Translated: CSVVNMQGAGEQYF.

This clonotype was detected many times. This chain joins TRBV7-2 and TRBJ1-4; maybe TRBD1 (6 bases). Deletions cut 5 bases from V and 1 base from J, with 11 bases between. Germline-derived CDR1 and CDR2 are SGHTA and FQGNSA. The CDR3 sequence is 15 residues long. DNA for the CDR3: TGTGCCAGCAGCAACAGGGTTCGAACTAATGAAAAACTGTTTTTT. Protein: CASSNRVRTNEKLFF.

The gene calls are TRBV20-1 and TRBJ1-5, with D uncertain. Trimming removed 0 bases at V and 6 bases at J, with 12 bases between. Germline CDR1 is DFQATT and CDR2 is SNEGSKA (reference sequence). There are 14 residues in the CDR3. CDR3 in DNA: TGCAGTGCTAGAGATCACGGAACGGGTCAGCCCCAGCATTTT. This translates into CSARDHGTGQPQHF.

This clonotype was found many times. The chain carries TRBV24-1 and TRBJ2-5; 8 nucleotides agree with TRBD2. V dropped 3 bases and J dropped 5; count of bases not matched to a gene: 10. Looked up from germline, CDR1 is KGHDR and CDR2 is SFDVKD. The CDR3 consists of 16 residues. CDR3 nucleotide sequence: TGTGCCACCAGTGATCCTTATGAAGGCGGGGGGGAGACCCAGTACTTC. Translating gives CATSDPYEGGGETQYF.